This TCR beta chain was identified during a study of cytomegalovirus exposure and HLA in healthy donors. Study outcomes and limitations: Other equally common chains were less clonally expanded than HLA-associated TCR beta chains, a later analysis showed.

In the case of this clone: Its antigen is currently unknown.

The PCR made use of 60 Vbeta and 13 Jbeta primers. Measured with immunoSEQ multiplex PCR; TCRdb has only the in-frame clones, and not every one. The sample carries fewer than 200,000 clones, approximately 71% recorded once. V dropped 8 bases and J dropped 3 bases, with 16 bases sitting between them. This CDR3 contains 14 residues. Germline V gives CDR1 SGHTA, CDR2 FQGNSA. The source material was PBMCs. The receptor's source is a girl aged 10-17 years in good health and CMV-seronegative. The chain employs TRBV7-2 and TRBJ1-1, with a weak D call TRBD1 (5 bases). Written as DNA, the CDR3 is TGTGCCAGCCGTCTCTGGGGGGAGGACACTGAAGCTTTCTTT. Translation gives CASRLWGEDTEAFF.